This TCR beta chain was captured by sequencing in a study of shared clonotypes between healthy human individuals. Genomic DNA (from each subset) was split evenly across several immunoSEQ plates. Profiled with immunoSEQ multiplex PCR; TCRdb holds only in-frame clones, not every one. The top ten clones hold approximately 0.44% of a sample with about 1.5 million clones, about 98% of them seen once. This receptor was taken from a man younger than 45 in good health. Sequenced material: naive CD4+ T cells sorted from blood. As to subset: CD45RA+ positively selected.

The CDR3 DNA is TGTGCCAGCAGCCCCCAGGGGCCCGGGGAGCTGTTTTTT. Its translation: CASSPQGPGELFF. The rearrangement links TRBV11-2 to TRBJ2-2, with D possibly being TRBD1 (6 bases). Per germline, CDR1 SGHAT and CDR2 FQNNGV. The germline V and J ends were trimmed by 5 bases and 6 bases, with 10 bases remaining between them. The CDR3 covers 13 residues.